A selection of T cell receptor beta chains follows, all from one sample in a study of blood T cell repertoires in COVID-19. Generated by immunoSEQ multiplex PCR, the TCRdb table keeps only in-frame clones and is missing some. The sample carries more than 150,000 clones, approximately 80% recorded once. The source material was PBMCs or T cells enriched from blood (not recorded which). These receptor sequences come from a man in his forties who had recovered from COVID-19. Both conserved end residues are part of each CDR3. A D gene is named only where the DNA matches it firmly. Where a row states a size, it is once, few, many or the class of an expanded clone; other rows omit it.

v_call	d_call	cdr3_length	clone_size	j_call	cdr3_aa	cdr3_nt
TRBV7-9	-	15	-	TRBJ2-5	CASSSRGRRQETQYF	TGTGCCAGCAGCTCCAGGGGCAGGAGGCAAGAGACCCAGTACTTC
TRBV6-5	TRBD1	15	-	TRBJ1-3	CASRRDRGEGNTIYF	TGTGCCAGCAGACGTGACAGGGGGGAGGGAAACACCATATATTTT
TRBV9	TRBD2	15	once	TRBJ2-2	CASSHSLADTGELFF	TGTGCCAGCAGCCACTCCCTAGCGGACACCGGGGAGCTGTTTTTT
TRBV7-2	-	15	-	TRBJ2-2	CASSLRQVNTGELFF	TGTGCCAGCAGCTTAAGACAGGTGAACACCGGGGAGCTGTTTTTT
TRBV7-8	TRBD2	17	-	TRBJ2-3	CASSSLLLAGGTDTQYF	TGTGCCAGCAGCTCACTACTCCTAGCGGGAGGCACAGATACGCAGTATTTT
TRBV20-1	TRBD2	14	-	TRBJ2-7	CSASLAGSSYEQYF	TGCAGTGCTAGTCTAGCGGGGAGTAGCTACGAGCAGTACTTC
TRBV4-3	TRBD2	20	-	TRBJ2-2	CASSQEGLAGPEGNTGELFF	TGCGCCAGCAGCCAAGAGGGACTAGCGGGCCCAGAGGGTAACACCGGGGAGCTGTTTTTT
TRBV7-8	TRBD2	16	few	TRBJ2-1	CASSLRRLAAHNEQFF	TGTGCCAGCAGCTTACGTAGACTAGCAGCCCACAATGAGCAGTTCTTC
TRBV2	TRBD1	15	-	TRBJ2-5	CASSTGGSYQETQYF	TGTGCCAGCAGTACAGGGGGCTCGTACCAAGAGACCCAGTACTTC
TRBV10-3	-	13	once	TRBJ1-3	CAISGRLLDTIYF	TGTGCCATCAGTGGGAGGTTGCTAGACACCATATATTTT
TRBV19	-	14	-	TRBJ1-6	CASSRRDPDSPLHF	TGTGCCAGTAGCCGTCGGGATCCGGATTCACCCCTCCACTTT
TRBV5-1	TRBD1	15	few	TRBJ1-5	CASSWVPGQGQPQHF	TGCGCCAGCAGCTGGGTCCCGGGACAGGGTCAGCCCCAGCATTTT
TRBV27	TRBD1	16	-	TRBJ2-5	CASSRKVTGGTETQYF	TGTGCCAGCAGTCGCAAGGTGACAGGGGGCACAGAGACCCAGTACTTC
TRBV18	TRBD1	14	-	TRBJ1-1	CASSSTTGGSEAFF	TGTGCCAGCTCATCAACGACAGGGGGGTCTGAAGCTTTCTTT
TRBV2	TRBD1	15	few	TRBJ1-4	CASIPRDQGGEKLFF	TGTGCCAGCATCCCCCGGGACCAGGGGGGTGAAAAACTGTTTTTT
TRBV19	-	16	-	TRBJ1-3	CASSIGAARSGNTIYF	TGTGCCAGTAGTATAGGGGCTGCACGCTCTGGAAACACCATATATTTT
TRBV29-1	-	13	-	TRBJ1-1	CSVGAGMNTEAFF	TGCAGCGTTGGCGCAGGGATGAACACTGAAGCTTTCTTT
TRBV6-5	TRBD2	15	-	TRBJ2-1	CASRDTLLAGNEQFF	TGTGCCAGCAGGGACACGTTACTAGCGGGGAATGAGCAGTTCTTC
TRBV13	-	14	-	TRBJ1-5	CASSLQGNNQPQHF	TGTGCCAGCAGCTTACAGGGGAACAATCAGCCCCAGCATTTT
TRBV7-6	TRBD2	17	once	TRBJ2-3	CASSFPLLAGGTDTQYF	TGTGCCAGCAGCTTCCCCTTACTAGCGGGAGGAACAGATACGCAGTATTTT
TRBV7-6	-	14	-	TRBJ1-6	CASSLSQGPSPLHF	TGTGCCAGCAGCTTATCACAGGGTCCTTCACCCCTCCACTTT
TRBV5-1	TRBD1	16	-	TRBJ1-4	CASSFRQGATNEKLFF	TGCGCCAGCAGCTTTAGACAGGGCGCAACTAATGAAAAACTGTTTTTT
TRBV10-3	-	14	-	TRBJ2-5	CAISESTAQETQYF	TGTGCCATCAGTGAGTCCACTGCACAAGAGACCCAGTACTTC
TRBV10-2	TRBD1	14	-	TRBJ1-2	CASTPGGGNQGYTF	TGCGCCAGCACCCCCGGAGGGGGCAACCAGGGCTACACCTTC
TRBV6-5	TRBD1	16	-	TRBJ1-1	CASSSDGTGQRTEAFF	TGTGCCAGCAGTTCCGACGGGACAGGCCAGAGGACTGAAGCTTTCTTT
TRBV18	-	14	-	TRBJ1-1	CASSPYSSNTEAFF	TGTGCCAGCTCACCTTACAGCTCGAACACTGAAGCTTTCTTT
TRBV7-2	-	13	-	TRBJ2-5	CASSSRRGETQYF	TGTGCCAGCAGCTCCAGAAGGGGCGAGACCCAGTACTTC
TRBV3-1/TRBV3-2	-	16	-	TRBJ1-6	CASSQGHSRMGSPLHF	TGTGCCAGCAGCCAAGGACATTCCCGCATGGGTTCACCCCTCCACTTT